The 8 T cell receptor beta chains listed next were all sequenced from one sample in a study of response to subunit inactivated influenza vaccine (dated 2018 in TCRdb). The library was obtained by RT-PCR. These reads were obtained on an Illumina HiSeq 2500. TCRdb trimmed public reads at Q25 via fastp, called clones via MiXCR and kept in-frame beta chains. Entries that share a CDR3 protein sequence are merged under the most common genes and DNA. Here the sample has 600,000 to 700,000 distinct CDR3 sequences; 14% occur a single time. The ten top clones hold roughly 7.6% of the sample. The material was PBMCs from blood, obtained 14 days before vaccination. The receptor source for this set is a man in his fifties or sixties who received an inactivated influenza vaccine. Donor details come from another sample of the same person, matched by shared clones.

This clonotype has only a few counts. This chain uses TRBV4-1 with TRBJ2-7, with 7 bases fitting TRBD1. Germline-derived CDR1 and CDR2 are MGHRA and YSYEKL. The CDR3 runs to 14 residues. J gave up 3 bases and V 4 bases, and 6 bases lay outside the gene matches. The CDR3 is CASSRITGDYEQYF. The DNA of the CDR3 is TGCGCCAGCAGCCGTATAACAGGGGACTACGAGCAGTACTTC.

This clonotype was picked up a small number of times. The chain has TRBV10-2 and TRBJ2-1; possibly TRBD1 for D (7 bases). V dropped 7 bases and J dropped 8 bases, with 24 bases sitting between them. The CDR3 sequence is 16 residues long. Germline V gene sequence: CDR1 WSHSY, CDR2 SAAADI. The CDR3 DNA is TGCGCCAGCAACCCCGTCCAGGGGGGCGAAGGCTATGAGCAGTTCTTC. Its translation: CASNPVQGGEGYEQFF.

The V gene is TRBV4-1, the J gene TRBJ2-1, with D perhaps matching TRBD2 (5 bases). The CDR3 has 16 amino acids. The ends were cut back, 0 bases at V and 9 bases at J, with 18 bases in the middle. Germline V gene data show CDR1 as MGHRA and CDR2 as YSYEKL. CDR3 sequence reads: CASSQDYGITGGEQFF. As DNA, the CDR3 is TGCGCCAGCAGCCAAGATTACGGCATAACTGGAGGTGAGCAGTTCTTC.

This clonotype was seen only a few times. The chain recombines TRBV7-9 with TRBJ1-5; D remains unclear. V shed 1 base and J shed 9 bases, with 13 bases lying between them. The length of the CDR3 is 14 residues. CDR1 and CDR2 from the germline V gene are SEHNR and FQNEAQ (reference sequence). CDR3 residues: CASSLGPGSRPQHF. In DNA form, the CDR3 reads TGTGCCAGCAGCTTAGGCCCGGGGAGTAGGCCCCAGCATTTT. The full variable domain, its missing parts supplied by reference TRBV7-9 and TRBJ1-5, is DTGVSQNPRHKITKRGQNVTFRCDPISEHNRLYWYRQTLGQGPEFLTYFQNEAQLEKSRLLSDRFSAERPKGSFSTLEIQRTEQGDSAMYLCASSLGPGSRPQHFGDGTRLSIL.

Comments on this clonotype: This sequence may be a read error, since a much larger clone differs from it by one base. The chain links TRBV20-1 to TRBJ2-3, with 10 bases aligning to TRBD2. This CDR3 contains 16 residues. Per germline, CDR1 DFQATT and CDR2 SNEGSKA (reference sequence). CDR3 nucleotide sequence: TGCAGTGCCAAGCTCCTAGCGGGAGCTCGGGCAGATACGCTGTATTTT. It codes for CSAKLLAGARADTLYF.

This clonotype was seen only once. The chain carries TRBV7-8 and TRBJ2-7, with 11 bases identical to TRBD2. V shed 3 bases and J 1 base; nucleotides not matched to a gene: 11. Germline V gene sequence: CDR1 SGHVS, CDR2 FQNEAQ. There are 18 residues in the CDR3. CDR3 loop: CASSFPGGLAVDSYEQYF. DNA for the CDR3: TGTGCCAGCAGCTTCCCAGGGGGACTAGCGGTGGATTCCTACGAGCAGTACTTC.

This clonotype has more than one count but fewer than ten. The chain is built from TRBV4-1 and TRBJ2-1; D ambiguous. The CDR3 runs to 16 residues. Trimming took off 1 base at V and 7 bases at J, with 17 bases between the two ends. Germline V CDR1 and CDR2: MGHRA, YSYEKL. Here the CDR3 reads CASSQVGLSGKNEQFF. The CDR3 coding sequence is TGCGCCAGCAGCCAAGTAGGCCTTAGTGGCAAAAATGAGCAGTTCTTC.

The chain has TRBV20-1 and TRBJ2-7; 10 bases map to TRBD1. The CDR3 loop spans 13 amino acids. The germline V gene encodes CDR1 DFQATT and CDR2 SNEGSKA (reference sequence). V shed 3 bases and J 4 bases; nucleotides not matched to a gene: 3. The CDR3 is CSASRTGGYEQYF. DNA of the CDR3: TGCAGTGCTAGCAGGACAGGGGGATACGAGCAGTACTTC.